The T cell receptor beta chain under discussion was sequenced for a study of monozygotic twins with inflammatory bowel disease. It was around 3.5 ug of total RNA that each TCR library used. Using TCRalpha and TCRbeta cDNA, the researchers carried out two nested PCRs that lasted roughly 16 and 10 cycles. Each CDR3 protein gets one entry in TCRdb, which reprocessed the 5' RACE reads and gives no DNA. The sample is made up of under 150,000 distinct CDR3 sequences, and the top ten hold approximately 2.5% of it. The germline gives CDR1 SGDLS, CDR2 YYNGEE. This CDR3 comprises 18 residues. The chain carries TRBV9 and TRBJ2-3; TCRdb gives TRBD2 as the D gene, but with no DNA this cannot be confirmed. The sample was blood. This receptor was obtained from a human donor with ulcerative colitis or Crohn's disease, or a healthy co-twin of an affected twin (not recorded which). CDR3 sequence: CASSHRSIGGGASDTQYF.